These T cell receptor beta chains were read from a single sample in a study of cytomegalovirus exposure and HLA in healthy donors. Profiling relied on immunoSEQ multiplex PCR, and the TCRdb table lists in-frame clones only, not all of them. The sample has about 180,000 clones; roughly 82% are singletons. The sample was PBMCs. The receptor source for this set is a girl aged 2 to 9 in good health and CMV-seropositive. Each CDR3 is given with its conserved first and last residue. The D gene is left open where the match is weak. Clone size is stated in some rows and not others, as once, few, many or a class when expanded.

D,V,size,J,CDR3,DNA
TRBD1,TRBV5-4,NA,TRBJ1-2,CASSGTGSNYGYTF,TGTGCCAGCAGCGGGACAGGGTCTAACTATGGCTACACCTTC
TRBD1,TRBV6-1,NA,TRBJ1-1,CASSEGTGGTEAFF,TGTGCCAGCAGTGAAGGGACAGGGGGCACTGAAGCTTTCTTT
NA,TRBV27,NA,TRBJ1-2,CASSPSPRWWSYGYTF,TGTGCCAGCAGCCCTAGCCCCCGGTGGTGGTCCTATGGCTACACCTTC
NA,TRBV11-2,NA,TRBJ2-4,CASSLARATLNIQYF,TGTGCCAGCAGCTTAGCCAGGGCGACTTTAAACATTCAGTACTTC
TRBD1,TRBV6-4,NA,TRBJ1-2,CASSSTGNGYGYTF,TGTGCCAGCAGTTCGACAGGGAATGGCTATGGCTACACCTTC
TRBD1,TRBV9,NA,TRBJ1-2,CASSSLGGPSNYGYTF,TGTGCCAGCAGCTCCTTAGGGGGCCCGTCTAACTATGGCTACACCTTC
NA,TRBV10-3,NA,TRBJ2-2,CAISESRISNTGELFF,TGTGCCATCAGTGAGTCGCGGATTTCGAACACCGGGGAGCTGTTTTTT
TRBD1,TRBV7-6,NA,TRBJ2-1,CASSFGQGPYNEQFF,TGTGCCAGCAGCTTCGGACAGGGCCCTTACAATGAGCAGTTCTTC
NA,TRBV30,NA,TRBJ1-3,CAWSVRRSSGNTIYF,TGTGCCTGGAGTGTACGTCGGTCGTCTGGAAACACCATATATTTT
NA,TRBV11-2,NA,TRBJ2-1,CASSLPAGSSYNEQFF,TGTGCCAGCAGCCTCCCCGCTGGGAGCTCCTACAATGAGCAGTTCTTC
NA,TRBV5-1,once,TRBJ2-7,CASSSSGTTYEQYF,TGCGCCAGCAGCTCCTCCGGGACAACCTACGAGCAGTACTTC
NA,TRBV14,NA,TRBJ2-1,CASSQVGSQFF,TGTGCCAGCAGCCAAGTGGGCAGCCAGTTCTTC
TRBD2,TRBV5-1,NA,TRBJ2-7,CASSPSSGVTYEQYF,TGCGCCAGCAGCCCGTCTAGCGGGGTAACCTACGAGCAGTACTTC
NA,TRBV7-8,NA,TRBJ2-5,CASSLDGRLAQETQYF,TGTGCCAGCAGCTTAGATGGCCGCTTGGCCCAGGAGACCCAGTACTTC
NA,TRBV5-1,once,TRBJ2-7,CASSLPGHITYEQYF,TGCGCCAGCAGCTTACCGGGACACATAACCTACGAGCAGTACTTC
NA,TRBV6-1,few,TRBJ1-4,CASSEVGGGNEKLFF,TGTGCCAGCAGTGAAGTCGGGGGAGGTAATGAAAAACTGTTTTTT
TRBD1,TRBV5-6,few,TRBJ2-2,CASSWDSTGELFF,TGTGCCAGCAGCTGGGACAGCACCGGGGAGCTGTTTTTT
NA,TRBV12-5,NA,TRBJ1-6,CASGFDRDNSPLHF,TGTGCTAGTGGTTTTGATCGGGATAATTCACCCCTCCACTTT
NA,TRBV27,NA,TRBJ1-6,CASSRGESPLHF,TGTGCCAGCAGTCGGGGGGAATCACCCCTCCACTTT
NA,TRBV28,NA,TRBJ2-1,CASTLRGLYNEQFF,TGTGCCAGCACCCTCAGGGGCCTTTACAATGAGCAGTTCTTC
NA,TRBV28,NA,TRBJ2-3,CASSLRGSDTQYF,TGTGCCAGCAGTTTAAGGGGTTCAGATACGCAGTATTTT
NA,TRBV11-2,once,TRBJ2-7,CASSLRGAEGVREQYF,TGTGCCAGCAGCTTACGTGGGGCGGAAGGGGTGCGCGAGCAGTACTTC
NA,TRBV10-3,NA,TRBJ1-4,CAISGATGMNSRANEKLFF,TGTGCCATCAGTGGAGCTACAGGGATGAATAGTCGGGCTAATGAAAAACTGTTTTTT
NA,TRBV7-6,NA,TRBJ2-3,CASSLWSSTDTQYF,TGTGCCAGCAGCCTCTGGAGTAGCACAGATACGCAGTATTTT
NA,TRBV19,NA,TRBJ1-1,CASSTAPGVGTEAFF,TGTGCCAGTAGTACCGCTCCGGGGGTGGGCACTGAAGCTTTCTTT
NA,TRBV19,NA,TRBJ1-3,CASSIAGNSGNTIYF,TGTGCCAGTAGTATAGCGGGGAATTCTGGAAACACCATATATTTT
TRBD1,TRBV7-6,few,TRBJ1-5,CASSPRQGHQPQHF,TGTGCCAGCAGCCCCCGACAGGGGCATCAGCCCCAGCATTTT
TRBD1,TRBV6-5,NA,TRBJ1-5,CASSSGTGGNQPQHF,TGTGCCAGCAGCTCCGGGACAGGGGGCAATCAGCCCCAGCATTTT
NA,TRBV2,few,TRBJ1-1,CASSETAMITEAFF,TGTGCCAGCAGTGAAACAGCAATGATCACTGAAGCTTTCTTT
TRBD2,TRBV10-3,NA,TRBJ2-1,CAISEKREGYNEQFF,TGTGCCATCAGTGAAAAGCGGGAGGGCTACAATGAGCAGTTCTTC
TRBD2,TRBV18,NA,TRBJ2-7,CASSTPGLAGGISSYEQYF,TGTGCCAGCTCAACACCGGGACTAGCGGGAGGGATAAGCTCCTACGAGCAGTACTTC
NA,TRBV28,few,TRBJ2-1,CASRSTDYNEQFF,TGTGCCAGCAGGTCGACAGACTACAATGAGCAGTTCTTC
TRBD1,TRBV18,NA,TRBJ1-1,CASSRLTGGANTEAFF,TGTGCCAGCTCACGCCTGACAGGGGGGGCGAACACTGAAGCTTTCTTT
TRBD2,TRBV11-2,once,TRBJ2-7,CASSLDTASGTHEQYF,TGTGCCAGCAGCTTAGATACGGCTAGCGGGACCCACGAGCAGTACTTC
TRBD1,TRBV5-1,NA,TRBJ2-3,CASSPGPGDRGDTQYF,TGCGCCAGCAGCCCCGGGCCGGGGGACAGGGGGGATACGCAGTATTTT
NA,TRBV28,NA,TRBJ2-7,CASSFLSYEQYF,TGTGCCAGCAGTTTCCTCAGCTACGAGCAGTACTTC
NA,TRBV6-4,once,TRBJ2-2,CASSRGNTGELFF,TGTGCCAGCAGTCGGGGGAACACCGGGGAGCTGTTTTTT
TRBD2,TRBV4-2,NA,TRBJ2-7,CASSQARGTSGYEQYF,TGTGCCAGCAGCCAAGCGAGGGGGACTAGCGGGTACGAGCAGTACTTC
TRBD2,TRBV2,NA,TRBJ2-7,CASRAGLAASYEQYF,TGTGCCAGCAGGGCGGGACTAGCGGCGTCCTACGAGCAGTACTTC
TRBD2,TRBV7-2,NA,TRBJ2-7,CASSPTSPSYEQYF,TGTGCCAGCAGCCCGACTAGCCCTAGCTACGAGCAGTACTTC
NA,TRBV27,NA,TRBJ1-2,CSGCIYGYTF,TGTTCAGGGTGTATCTATGGCTACACCTTC
TRBD2,TRBV16,NA,TRBJ2-7,CASSPNSAGGPGYEQYF,TGTGCCAGCAGCCCAAATTCTGCGGGAGGTCCAGGCTACGAGCAGTACTTC
NA,TRBV19,once,TRBJ2-2,CASSIVGGATGELFF,TGTGCCAGTAGTATAGTGGGTGGAGCCACCGGGGAGCTGTTTTTT
TRBD1,TRBV27,NA,TRBJ2-3,CASTLARGRTDTQYF,TGTGCCAGCACTCTCGCTAGGGGGCGCACAGATACGCAGTATTTT
TRBD1,TRBV27,NA,TRBJ1-2,CASRLTGGYGYTF,TGTGCCAGCAGGCTCACAGGGGGCTATGGCTACACCTTC
NA,TRBV4-1,NA,TRBJ1-3,CASSQVASPGNTIYF,TGCGCCAGCAGCCAAGTCGCCAGTCCGGGAAACACCATATATTTT
TRBD2,TRBV11-2,NA,TRBJ2-7,CASSALAGGSAEQYF,TGTGCCAGCAGCGCCCTAGCGGGAGGGTCGGCCGAGCAGTACTTC
NA,TRBV21-1,NA,TRBJ1-5,CPVGGDDNQPQHF,TGTCCGGTGGGAGGGGATGACAATCAGCCCCAGCATTTT
NA,TRBV9,NA,TRBJ1-1,CASSVYRGRGLSEAFF,TGTGCCAGCAGCGTATACCGGGGCAGGGGTCTATCTGAAGCTTTCTTT
NA,TRBV6-5,NA,TRBJ1-5,CASSYQSGQPQHF,TGTGCCAGCAGTTACCAGTCCGGGCAGCCCCAGCATTTT
NA,TRBV19,NA,TRBJ2-1,CASSTGALSSYNEQFF,TGTGCCAGTAGCACCGGTGCCCTTAGCTCCTACAATGAGCAGTTCTTC
NA,TRBV6-5,once,TRBJ1-6,CASCAGTRNSPLHF,TGTGCCAGCTGTGCCGGGACACGGAATTCACCCCTCCACTTT
TRBD1,TRBV27,once,TRBJ1-1,CASSPQTYTGQLNTEAFF,TGTGCCAGCAGTCCACAGACATACACGGGACAGCTGAACACTGAAGCTTTCTTT